This TCR beta chain originates from a study of blood T cells in healthy people across ages. For the study at large: In model experiments, template switching was able to capture about one barcoded beta molecule for every two T cells that were present.

For the second PCR, which ran for 7 to 11 cycles, a sample-barcoded 5' primer and a J-beta primer mix were used. TCRdb redid the calling of the 5' RACE reads with MiXCR, one entry per CDR3 protein. Found here are 450,000 to 600,000 distinct CDR3 sequences, about 27% of them singletons; the top ten hold over 3.5%. This sample also appeared in a second study, on T cells of mothers and their children.

This clonotype was sampled from a boy aged 2 to 10 in good health. Sequenced sample: blood.

The CDR3 DNA reads TGTGCCAGCTCACCACCCACTAAAGGAGATACGCAGTATTTT. Amino acids: CASSPPTKGDTQYF. The chain links TRBV18 to TRBJ2-3; D is unresolved. This CDR3 region has 14 residues. The germline CDR1 and CDR2 sequences are KGHSH and LQKENI. V gave up 0 bases and J gave up 5 bases, with 9 bases separating them.